The clone carrying this TCR beta chain occurred many times. The antigen remains undetermined. V lost 4 bases and J 5 bases, leaving 9 bases between the germline ends. This CDR3 region has 12 residues. Germline V CDR1 and CDR2: SGHRS, YFSETQ. The entry originates in a study of T cells after yellow fever vaccination. Across the whole study: SMART-Seq v4 Ultra Low Input served to prepare low-cell-number fractions.

TCRdb recomputed calls from the 5' RACE reads with MiXCR, one row per CDR3 protein. The sample contains 250,000 or so distinct CDR3 sequences, about 3.7% of which appear only once. Study-level points and caveats: Researchers report a weaker secondary response that nonetheless peaked faster, day 5 versus 15.

The origin of this receptor is a young man who received the YFV17D yellow fever vaccine. The chain recombines TRBV5-1 with TRBJ2-5; D is unresolved. Source: PBMCs, taken 15 days after the yellow fever booster vaccination. The CDR3 sequence: CASSEERETQYF. The CDR3, as DNA: TGCGCCAGCAGCGAGGAGCGCGAGACCCAGTACTTC.